One sample yielded the 11 T cell receptor beta chains listed below, sequenced in a study of blood T cells in healthy people across ages. Then a second PCR, running about 7 to 11 cycles, was carried out with a sample-barcoded 5' primer and a J-beta primer mix. TCRdb passed the 5' RACE reads through MiXCR, listing each CDR3 protein once. The sample has 1.5 million to 2 million distinct CDR3 sequences, about two fifths seen once; the top ten hold 23%. Sequencing was carried out using blood. The receptors stem from a human donor in good health.

The chain uses TRBV6-5 and TRBJ1-1, with D perhaps TRBD1 (6 bases). With 0 bases removed from V and 14 bases from J, the gap between germline ends came to 34 bases. This CDR3 region has 19 residues. Germline V gives CDR1 MNHEY, CDR2 SVGAGI. The CDR3 loop is CASSYSWGITSGDNNEQFF. In DNA, the CDR3 is TGTGCCAGCAGTTACTCATGGGGGATTACTAGCGGGGACAACAATGAGCAGTTCTTT.

A single count supports this clonotype. The gene calls are TRBV11-2 and TRBJ2-1; D ambiguous. The germline V gene has CDR1 SGHAT and CDR2 FQNNGV. The V gene lost 6 bases and the J gene lost 4 bases, with 19 bases spanning the gap. This CDR3 has 16 amino acids. The CDR3 here is CASRERAGLGYNEQFF. CDR3 bases: TGTGCCAGCAGGGAAAGGGCAGGTCTGGGTTACAATGAGCAGTTCTTC.

V and J are TRBV5-1 and TRBJ1-2; no clear D. Germline-derived CDR1 and CDR2 are SGHRS and YFSETQ. V was trimmed by 6 bases and J by 1 base, leaving 10 bases between them. The CDR3 totals 13 residues. CDR3 residues: CASTDRRNYGYTF. In DNA, the CDR3 is TGCGCCAGCACGGACCGCCGTAACTATGGCTACACCTTC. Based on the CDR3 plus reference TRBV5-1 and TRBJ1-2, the full variable domain is KAGVTQTPRYLIKTRGQQVTLSCSPISGHRSVSWYQQTPGQGLQFLFEYFSETQRNKGNFPGRFSGRQFSNSRSEMNVSTLELGDSALYLCASTDRRNYGYTFGSGTRLTVV.

V gene TRBV7-2 combines with J gene TRBJ2-7, with D perhaps matching TRBD2 (6 bases). The CDR3 consists of 13 residues. Between the trimmed V and J ends, which lost 0 bases and 9 bases, there was a span of 12 bases. The germline V gene has CDR1 SGHTA and CDR2 FQGNSA. The CDR3 DNA follows: TGTGCCAGCAGCTTAGCGACTAGAGGGTCGCAGTACTTC. Translation: CASSLATRGSQYF. Using reference TRBV7-2 and TRBJ2-7 for the parts outside the CDR3, the full variable domain is GAGVSQSPSNKVTEKGKDVELRCDPISGHTALYWYRQSLGQGLEFLIYFQGNSAPDKSGLPSDRFSAERTGGSVSTLTIQRTQQEDSAVYLCASSLATRGSQYFGPGTRLTVT.

There are a few counts of this clonotype. The chain carries TRBV6-5 and TRBJ2-1; possible D gene TRBD1, 5 bases. The germline V gene has CDR1 MNHEY and CDR2 SVGAGI. V gave up 0 bases and J gave up 7 bases, with 7 bases separating them. The length of the CDR3 is 13 residues. Here the CDR3 reads CASSYSKGNEQFF. The DNA for the CDR3 is TGTGCCAGCAGTTACTCGAAGGGGAATGAGCAGTTCTTC.

The V and J genes are TRBV7-2 and TRBJ1-2; perhaps TRBD1 as D (6 bases). In germline, CDR1 is SGHTA, CDR2 FQGNSA. This CDR3 has 15 residues. V was clipped by 3 bases and J by 2 bases, with 13 bases between them. The CDR3 loop is CASSLRRGENYGYTF. The CDR3, as DNA: TGTGCCAGCAGCTTGCGGAGGGGGGAGAACTATGGCTACACCTTC.

The chain is built from TRBV29-1 and TRBJ2-7; TRBD2 matches at 12 bases. The CDR3 has 14 amino acids. After removal of 4 bases from V and 0 bases from J, the junction contained 1 base not matched to a gene. Germline V lookup: CDR1 SQVTM, CDR2 ANQGSEA. The CDR3 region is CSVGLAGASYEQYF. CDR3 DNA sequence: TGCAGCGTTGGACTAGCGGGAGCCTCCTACGAGCAGTACTTC.

The chain joins TRBV5-1 to TRBJ2-6; no firm D call. V was trimmed by 1 base and J by 0 bases, leaving 8 bases between them. The CDR3 is made up of 16 amino acids. The germline gives CDR1 SGHRS, CDR2 YFSETQ. CDR3 nucleotides: TGCGCCAGCAGCTTGAAGGCCGGCTCTGGGGCCAACGTCCTGACTTTC. Amino acid sequence: CASSLKAGSGANVLTF.

There are a few counts of this clonotype. The chain uses TRBV20-1 and TRBJ2-1; D not resolved. The germline gives CDR1 DFQATT, CDR2 SNEGSKA (reference sequence). This CDR3 is 11 amino acids long. Between the trimmed V and J ends, which lost 6 bases and 9 bases, there was a span of 12 bases. The CDR3 here is CSAEPVGEQFF. The DNA of the CDR3 is TGCAGTGCCGAACCAGTTGGTGAGCAGTTCTTC.

The chain couples TRBV28 to TRBJ2-4; D possibly corresponds to TRBD1 (5 bases). The germline CDR1 and CDR2 sequences are MDHEN and SYDVKM. This CDR3 has 14 amino acids. Trimming removed 2 bases at V and 13 bases at J, with 18 bases between. As DNA, the CDR3 is TGTGCCAGCAGTTTAGCCCTGCCAGGGAATGGGCAGTACTTC. Amino acid sequence: CASSLALPGNGQYF.

This clonotype was observed a few times. The rearrangement links TRBV5-1 to TRBJ2-7, with D perhaps matching TRBD2 (6 bases). V was clipped by 1 base and J by 6 bases, with 14 bases between them. The CDR3 is 14 residues long. Germline V lookup: CDR1 SGHRS, CDR2 YFSETQ. This CDR3 is CASSLSAGTLEQYF. The CDR3 region has the DNA TGCGCCAGCAGCTTGTCGGCGGGGACCCTCGAGCAGTACTTC. The full variable domain, in which reference TRBV5-1 and TRBJ2-7 provide the parts outside the CDR3, is KAGVTQTPRYLIKTRGQQVTLSCSPISGHRSVSWYQQTPGQGLQFLFEYFSETQRNKGNFPGRFSGRQFSNSRSEMNVSTLELGDSALYLCASSLSAGTLEQYFGPGTRLTVT.